This entry lists 16 T cell receptor beta chains sequenced from one sample in a study of shared clonotypes between healthy human individuals. Clones were read by immunoSEQ multiplex PCR, and TCRdb kept only the in-frame ones, dropping some. The data hold about 2.4 million clones, with roughly 93% observed a single time. Sequenced material: naive CD4+ T cells from PBMCs. Subset described: CD45RA+ positively selected. The receptors were gathered from a man younger than 35 in good health. Some clones in this sample may be carry-over from other donors' samples.

CDR3 sequence reads: CASSNQVNTEAFF. The CDR3 DNA reads as TGTGCCAGCAGCAATCAGGTGAACACTGAAGCTTTCTTT. J is TRBJ1-1 and V is TRBV7-9; D gene uncertain. CDR1 and CDR2 (germline): SEHNR, FQNEAQ (reference sequence). This CDR3 is built from 13 residues. V lost 5 bases, J lost 0 bases, and 7 bases lay in between.

The gene calls are TRBV28 and TRBJ2-7, with TRBD1 matching over 7 bases. The CDR3 consists of 14 residues. J lost 6 bases, V lost 1 base, and 6 bases had no gene match. Per the germline V gene, CDR1 is MDHEN and CDR2 is SYDVKM. CDR3 bases: TGTGCCAGCAGTTTATATAGGGGGCAAAGCGAGCAGTACTTC. Translation: CASSLYRGQSEQYF. The variable domain in full, with the rest retrieved from reference TRBV28 and TRBJ2-7, is DVKVTQSSRYLVKRTGEKVFLECVQDMDHENMFWYRQDPGLGLRLIYFSYDVKMKEKGDIPEGYSVSREKKERFSLILESASTNQTSMYLCASSLYRGQSEQYFGPGTRLTVT.

CDR3 sequence (DNA): TGTGCCAGCAGCCCAAGAGGGGGCCTCTATAATTCACCCCTCCACTTT. Its translation: CASSPRGGLYNSPLHF. The chain recombines TRBV11-2 with TRBJ1-6; the match to TRBD1 covers 7 bases. V gave up 5 bases and J gave up 3 bases; unmatched junction bases: 7. This CDR3 is built from 16 residues. Germline V lookup: CDR1 SGHAT, CDR2 FQNNGV.

The chain joins TRBV7-8 to TRBJ2-1; TRBD1 matches 7 bases. The CDR3 has 18 residues. V lost 1 base to trimming and J lost 7 bases; unmatched junction nucleotides: 16. The germline V gene has CDR1 SGHVS and CDR2 FQNEAQ. CDR3 in DNA: TGTGCCAGCAGCTTAGTTACTACGGGACAGAGGGCATTGAATGAGCAGTTCTTC. Its translation is CASSLVTTGQRALNEQFF.

The chain joins TRBV25-1 to TRBJ2-1; D gene ambiguous. Trimming removed 3 bases at V and 1 base at J, with 10 bases between. Per the germline V gene, CDR1 is MGHDK and CDR2 is SYGVNS. CDR3 length equals 15 residues. CDR3 DNA sequence: TGTGCCAGCAGTGACCCTGCGGCATCCTACAATGAGCAGTTCTTC. It codes for CASSDPAASYNEQFF.

The chain uses TRBV10-3 and TRBJ2-1, with 7 bases identical to TRBD2. The germline gives CDR1 ENHRY, CDR2 SYGVKD. The trim removed 4 bases at V and 7 bases at J, leaving 7 bases unmatched. CDR3 length equals 14 residues. In nucleotides, the CDR3 is TGTGCCATCAGTGCTAGCGGCCTGGAGAATGAGCAGTTCTTC. Translating it yields CAISASGLENEQFF.

This rearrangement joins TRBV6-1 to TRBJ2-7, with 7 bases identical to TRBD1. CDR1 is MNHNS, CDR2 SASEGT, per germline. CDR3 length: 15 amino acids. J lost 6 bases, V lost 1 base, and 9 bases had no gene match. The CDR3 reads CASSEVGIGQAEQYF. The CDR3 region has the DNA TGTGCCAGCAGTGAAGTTGGTATAGGACAGGCCGAGCAGTACTTC.

V and J are TRBV2 and TRBJ2-1, with 11 bases that match TRBD2. The CDR3 sequence is 12 residues long. V dropped 9 bases and J dropped 16; count of bases not matched to a gene: 11. The germline gives CDR1 SNHLY, CDR2 FYNNEI. The CDR3 bases are TGTGCCAGGTTAGGACTAGCGGGTAGCAACTTCTTC. Translating it yields CARLGLAGSNFF.

The J gene is TRBJ2-7, the V gene TRBV27; 8 positions match TRBD2. The CDR3 runs to 15 residues. CDR1 is MNHEY, CDR2 SMNVEV, per germline (reference sequence). V shed 6 bases and J 8 bases; nucleotides not matched to a gene: 15. CDR3 sequence: CASSPGTSRAAQQYF. The CDR3, as DNA: TGTGCCAGCAGCCCCGGGACTAGTCGCGCAGCACAGCAGTACTTC.

The chain recombines TRBV25-1 with TRBJ2-1; D gene uncertain. The length of the CDR3 is 14 residues. Looked up from germline, CDR1 is MGHDK and CDR2 is SYGVNS. Trimming removed 3 bases at V and 1 base at J, with 7 bases between. The CDR3 coding sequence is TGTGCCAGCAGTGAGGGAAAGTCCTACAATGAGCAGTTCTTC. Its protein product is CASSEGKSYNEQFF.

The rearrangement uses TRBV6-1 and TRBJ2-1, with 11 bases matching TRBD2. The germline V gene has CDR1 MNHNS and CDR2 SASEGT. The CDR3 loop spans 15 amino acids. J gave up 7 bases and V 6 bases, and 8 bases lay outside the gene matches. The CDR3 bases are TGTGCCAGCAGGGTAAATAGCGGGAGGGCAAATGAGCAGTTCTTC. Its translation is CASRVNSGRANEQFF.

The V gene is TRBV28, the J gene TRBJ2-1; 9 bases are shared with TRBD2. V shed 9 bases and J 7 bases; nucleotides not matched to a gene: 22. The CDR3 is 18 amino acids. Germline CDR1 MDHEN, CDR2 SYDVKM. The CDR3: CASGWPRRSGLASNEQFF. DNA of the CDR3: TGTGCCAGTGGATGGCCCCGACGGTCCGGACTAGCGTCGAATGAGCAGTTCTTC.

J is TRBJ1-5 and V is TRBV30; TRBD1 might be the D (6 bases). V lost 1 base, J lost 9 bases, and 16 bases lay in between. Germline V gene lookup returns CDR1 GTSNPN and CDR2 SVGIG (reference sequence). The CDR3 extends over 14 amino acids. DNA of the CDR3: TGTGCCTGGAGTGGGACACCTCAAGGGGGGCCCCAGCATTTT. It encodes CAWSGTPQGGPQHF.

The chain is built from TRBV5-8 and TRBJ1-5; TRBD1 is a possible D gene (5 bases). The CDR3 loop spans 15 amino acids. Germline loops: CDR1 SGHTS, CDR2 YDEGEE. V lost 0 bases and J 6 bases, leaving 13 bases between the germline ends. The CDR3 is CASSLVGGGSQPQHF. The CDR3 region has the DNA TGTGCCAGCAGCTTGGTCGGGGGGGGAAGTCAGCCCCAGCATTTT.

This clone occurred a few times. V usage is TRBV7-3 and J usage is TRBJ2-5; 7 bases match TRBD2. The CDR3 sequence is 13 residues long. The germline V gene has CDR1 SGHTA and CDR2 FQGTGA. V gave up 5 bases and J gave up 11 bases; unmatched junction bases: 11. CDR3 DNA sequence: TGTGCCAGCAGCATCCGTGCGGGAGAAAGGCAGTACTTC. Residues: CASSIRAGERQYF.

The count of this clone is one. The V gene is TRBV5-1, the J gene TRBJ2-6; 8 nucleotides match TRBD2. The CDR3 consists of 19 residues. V lost 4 bases, J lost 0 bases, and 12 bases stayed unmatched. Germline CDR1 reads SGHRS; CDR2 reads YFSETQ. This chain's CDR3 is CASSLRPTSVHSGANVLTF. DNA for the CDR3: TGCGCCAGCAGCCTACGGCCGACTAGCGTTCACTCTGGGGCCAACGTCCTGACTTTC.